The sequence of this T cell receptor beta chain was determined in a study of PD-L1 blockade in urothelial cancer. Study overall: Male patients with bladder-origin urothelial cancer numbered about 90% of the roughly 30.

Using immunoSEQ multiplex PCR, the repertoire was profiled, and TCRdb retains in-frame clones only, with some absent. Here the sample spans 85,000 to 100,000 clones, 90% being singletons. Remarks on this clone: Its antigen is as yet unknown.

There were between 1 and 8 samples from each patient, taken pretreatment and on-treatment. The germline gives CDR1 SGHRS, CDR2 YFSETQ. This CDR3 has 13 residues. Unmatched junction bases numbered 5, after V lost 6 bases and J lost 4 bases. Study conclusions and caveats: Pretreatment peripheral blood TCR clonality that fell below the median predicted better survival among the patients studied.

The genes are TRBV5-1 and TRBJ2-7; 9 bases line up with TRBD1. The specimen comprised PBMCs, sampled around atezolizumab (anti-PD-L1) treatment. The clonotype originates from a man between 60 and 70 years old with urothelial cancer. The CDR3: CASNSGTGYEQYF. The CDR3 region has the DNA TGCGCCAGCAATTCTGGGACAGGGTACGAGCAGTACTTC.